One sample yielded the 21 T cell receptor beta chains listed below, sequenced in a study of shared clonotypes between healthy human individuals (dated by TCRdb to the early 2020s). The library was built by means of the immunoSEQ multiplex PCR assay. Drawn from immuneACCESS, this table holds only the in-frame rearrangements with V and J called that TCRdb kept. Clones are partly lost; checked studies trace under half to an unresolved V gene and leave the rest unexplained. The sample table records roughly 700,000 clones; about 74% of these occur just once. Approximately 1.7% of the sample is held by the ten biggest clonotypes. Sequencing used memory CD4+ T cells sorted from blood. Interpreted using the paper, the cell subset or site label stands for: CD45RA-negative fraction. These receptors originate from a young woman in good health.

The gene calls are TRBV4-1 and TRBJ2-4; 7 positions agree with TRBD2. This CDR3 has 15 residues. V dropped 4 bases and J dropped 2; count of bases not matched to a gene: 5. The germline gives CDR1 MGHRA, CDR2 YSYEKL. CDR3 protein: CASSLGAGPKNIQYF. The CDR3, as DNA: TGCGCCAGCAGCCTGGGAGCGGGACCCAAAAACATTCAGTACTTC.

The chain uses TRBV2 and TRBJ1-5; 10 bases fit TRBD1. The V gene's germline CDR1 is SNHLY and CDR2 FYNNEI. V lost 6 bases to trimming and J lost 5 bases; unmatched junction nucleotides: 4. The CDR3 length is 14 residues. In DNA form, the CDR3 reads TGTGCCAGCAGGGGGACAGGGGAAGATCAGCCCCAGCATTTT. Protein product: CASRGTGEDQPQHF.

This clone was recorded only once. The CDR3: CASSLAPDNQPQHF. The CDR3 region has the DNA TGTGCCAGCAGCTTAGCGCCAGACAATCAGCCCCAGCATTTT. This rearrangement joins TRBV7-6 to TRBJ1-5; D gene uncertain. Looked up from germline, CDR1 is SGHVS and CDR2 is FNYEAQ. V lost 0 bases and J lost 3, with 6 bases in between. There are 14 residues in the CDR3.

The gene calls are TRBV2 and TRBJ2-3; weak D call: TRBD2 (7 bases). The CDR3 is made up of 11 amino acids. Trimming pared 9 bases from V and 9 bases from J, leaving 13 bases between. Germline CDR1 and CDR2: SNHLY and FYNNEI. The CDR3 is CASGRGRTQYF. The CDR3 nucleotides read TGTGCCAGTGGGCGGGGGCGCACGCAGTATTTT.

The rearrangement uses TRBV5-6 and TRBJ2-7, with D hard to call. Per the germline V gene, CDR1 is SGHDT and CDR2 is YYEEEE. This CDR3 is built from 15 residues. Deletions cut 2 bases from V and 2 bases from J, with 14 bases between. The DNA for the CDR3 is TGTGCCAGCAGCTTCGGCCCGTCAACTACCTACGAGCAGTACTTC. Translation: CASSFGPSTTYEQYF.

The J gene is TRBJ2-1, the V gene TRBV1; the D call TRBD2 from the table was never checked on the DNA. TRBV1 is assigned pseudogene status. The length of the CDR3 is 15 residues. For the CDR3, the DNA is TGCACCAGTAATTCGACTAGCGGGAGTTACAATGAGCAGTTCTTC. Amino acid sequence: CTSNSTSGSYNEQFF.

This clone was observed a few times. The chain carries TRBV28 and TRBJ2-5; D is unresolved. The CDR3 is 14 amino acids. V was pared by 3 bases and J by 3 bases, with 11 bases between. The germline gives CDR1 MDHEN, CDR2 SYDVKM. The CDR3 is CASSFTRFEETQYF. CDR3 DNA sequence: TGTGCCAGCAGTTTCACCAGGTTCGAAGAGACCCAGTACTTC.

The chain couples TRBV19 to TRBJ1-1, with 7 bases identical to TRBD1. The CDR3 totals 13 residues. From germline, CDR1 is LNHDA and CDR2 SQIVND (reference sequence). V shed 3 bases and J 4 bases; nucleotides not matched to a gene: 2. The CDR3 sequence is CASSIDRATEAFF. CDR3 DNA sequence: TGTGCCAGTAGTATTGACAGGGCCACTGAAGCTTTCTTT.

The V call is TRBV29-1, the J call TRBJ2-1, with D possibly matching TRBD1 (6 bases). V was clipped by 7 bases and J by 8 bases, with 15 bases between them. The CDR3 consists of 12 residues. Germline V lookup: CDR1 SQVTM, CDR2 ANQGSEA. CDR3 amino acids: CSGVGGQDEQFF. As DNA, the CDR3 is TGCAGCGGGGTTGGGGGCCAGGATGAGCAGTTCTTC.

The rearrangement links TRBV5-1 to TRBJ1-2; TRBD1 matches at 7 bases. The CDR3 has 14 residues. Unmatched junction bases numbered 5, after V lost 6 bases and J lost 0 bases. The V gene's germline CDR1 is SGHRS and CDR2 YFSETQ. The CDR3 reads CASTSGGTNYGYTF. The CDR3 bases are TGCGCCAGCACCTCAGGGGGGACTAACTATGGCTACACCTTC.

This chain links TRBV11-2 with TRBJ2-3; D is undetermined. Germline V gives CDR1 SGHAT, CDR2 FQNNGV. This CDR3 contains 12 residues. V lost 0 bases to trimming and J lost 4 bases, with 2 bases between them. CDR3 protein: CASSLESDTQYF. In DNA, the CDR3 is TGTGCCAGCAGCTTAGAGTCAGATACGCAGTATTTT.

V gene TRBV28 combines with J gene TRBJ1-2, with 8 bases lining up with TRBD1. The CDR3 runs 14 residues. V gave up 7 bases and J gave up 2 bases; unmatched junction bases: 6. Germline CDR1 reads MDHEN; CDR2 reads SYDVKM. The CDR3 nucleotides read TGTGCCAGCACAATTCGGACAGGGAACTATGGCTACACCTTC. Amino acids: CASTIRTGNYGYTF.

The chain joins TRBV5-8 to TRBJ2-1, with 14 bases lining up with TRBD2. The CDR3 has 14 residues. The germline V gene encodes CDR1 SGHTS and CDR2 YDEGEE. The J segment lost 8 bases and the V segment lost 3 bases, leaving 1 base of the junction unmatched. Here the CDR3 reads CASSSGLAGDEQFF. The CDR3 DNA reads as TGTGCCAGCAGCTCGGGACTAGCGGGAGATGAGCAGTTCTTC. Supplemented by reference TRBV5-8 and TRBJ2-1, the full variable domain reads EAGVTQSPTHLIKTRGQQATLRCSPISGHTSVYWYQQALGLGLQFLLWYDEGEERNRGNFPPRFSGRQFPNYSSELNVNALELEDSALYLCASSSGLAGDEQFFGPGTRLTVL.

V usage is TRBV27 and J usage is TRBJ2-2, with a weak D call TRBD1 (6 bases). Trimming pared 5 bases from V and 11 bases from J, leaving 15 bases between. Per the germline V gene, CDR1 is MNHEY and CDR2 is SMNVEV (reference sequence). The CDR3 spans 13 residues. The CDR3, as DNA: TGTGCCAGCAGTGTTTTGGGGGCGGACGAGCTGTTTTTT. It translates to CASSVLGADELFF.

V usage is TRBV28 and J usage is TRBJ1-2, with a tentative D call TRBD1 (5 bases). CDR3 length equals 14 residues. V was shortened by 8 bases and J by 5 bases, with 18 bases between the two germline ends. Germline V CDR1 and CDR2: MDHEN, SYDVKM. The CDR3 nucleotides read TGTGCCAGCCAGCGCGGGGCGAAGAGGTATGGCTACACCTTC. Encoded protein: CASQRGAKRYGYTF.

This clone was seen at least ten times. This sample also contains other DNA sequences that code for the same CDR3. The chain couples TRBV6-6 to TRBJ2-3; D is uncertain. This CDR3 comprises 16 residues. V was shortened by 6 bases and J by 0 bases, with 16 bases between the two germline ends. The germline gives CDR1 MNHNY, CDR2 SVGAGI (reference sequence). CDR3 in amino acids: CASSSTMWGSTDTQYF. In DNA form, the CDR3 reads TGTGCCAGCAGCTCGACGATGTGGGGTAGCACAGATACGCAGTATTTT.

The V and J genes are TRBV28 and TRBJ2-2, with D hard to call. The germline V and J ends were trimmed by 8 bases and 5 bases, with 15 bases remaining between them. Germline assignment: CDR1 MDHEN and CDR2 SYDVKM. The CDR3 extends over 14 amino acids. The CDR3 bases are TGTGCCAGCCGGGTTGCGGATAAGACCGGGGAGCTGTTTTTT. This gives the protein CASRVADKTGELFF.

The chain employs TRBV11-2 and TRBJ2-6, with D uncertain. Germline CDR1 and CDR2: SGHAT and FQNNGV. Deletions cut 5 bases from V and 0 bases from J, with 8 bases between. The CDR3 is 15 amino acids. The CDR3 region has the DNA TGTGCCAGCAGCGGAGAAGGCTCTGGGGCCAACGTCCTGACTTTC. This sequence encodes CASSGEGSGANVLTF.

This clone was detected a few times. V usage is TRBV15 and J usage is TRBJ2-1, with a weak D call TRBD2 (6 bases). CDR3 size: 16 residues. V lost 3 bases, J lost 4 bases, and 16 bases lay in between. Germline V CDR1 and CDR2: LNHNV, YYDKDF (reference sequence). CDR3 nucleotide sequence: TGTGCCACCAGCAGTACTCTAGCGCGAGAATACAATGAGCAGTTCTTC. Its translation is CATSSTLAREYNEQFF.

The chain couples TRBV29-1 to TRBJ1-4; D unclear. Trimming took 6 bases from V and 5 from J, leaving 13 bases between them. The CDR3 has 13 amino acids. Germline CDR1 is SQVTM and CDR2 is ANQGSEA. The CDR3 spells CSVGGSGNEKLFF. CDR3 in DNA: TGCAGCGTGGGCGGATCCGGGAATGAAAAACTGTTTTTT.

The chain recombines TRBV10-3 with TRBJ1-4; possibly TRBD1 for D (5 bases). CDR3 length: 15 residues. V was shortened by 2 bases and J by 4 bases, with 11 bases between the two germline ends. Germline V gene data show CDR1 as ENHRY and CDR2 as SYGVKD. The CDR3 DNA follows: TGTGCCATCAGTGAGGAGGGGCTCGGTAATGAAAAACTGTTTTTT. Translation: CAISEEGLGNEKLFF.